One sample yielded the 21 T cell receptor beta chains listed below, sequenced in a study of blood T cell repertoires in COVID-19. TCRdb keeps only in-frame clones here, not all; method: immunoSEQ multiplex PCR. The sample consists of more than 100,000 clones, 70% to 90% of them appearing once. Specimen: peripheral blood. The receptor set was obtained from a woman between 55 and 75 years old with acute or convalescent COVID-19.

The V gene is TRBV6-5, the J gene TRBJ2-3, with a possible D match to TRBD2 (5 bases). Trimming took 4 bases from V and 2 from J, leaving 10 bases between them. The CDR3 is 14 residues long. The germline gives CDR1 MNHEY, CDR2 SVGAGI. CDR3 sequence reads: CASSSRTFTDTQYF. Here the CDR3 DNA reads TGTGCCAGCAGTTCCAGGACTTTCACAGATACGCAGTATTTT.

The rearrangement joins TRBV7-9 to TRBJ1-2; D remains ambiguous. Per the germline V gene, CDR1 is SEHNR and CDR2 is FQNEAQ (reference sequence). V lost 2 bases to trimming and J lost 2 bases, with 3 bases between them. The CDR3 loop spans 12 amino acids. CDR3 in amino acids: CASSLSNYGYTF. The CDR3 DNA reads as TGTGCCAGCAGCTTAAGCAACTATGGCTACACCTTC.

This clone was seen once. The chain uses TRBV30 and TRBJ1-4; 8 positions agree with TRBD1. This CDR3 spans 15 amino acids. Germline V gene data show CDR1 as GTSNPN and CDR2 as SVGIG (reference sequence). CDR3 sequence: CALTDRDRGGGRLFF. DNA for the CDR3: TGTGCATTGACGGACAGGGACCGGGGAGGTGGGAGACTGTTTTTT.

The chain employs TRBV10-1 and TRBJ2-3; D remains ambiguous. Trimming removed 3 bases at V and 3 bases at J, with 7 bases between. Looked up from germline, CDR1 is WNHNN and CDR2 is SYGVQD (reference sequence). The CDR3 totals 13 residues. The CDR3 is CASSELMTDTQYF. In DNA, the CDR3 is TGCGCCAGCAGTGAACTTATGACAGATACGCAGTATTTT.

This chain connects TRBV19 to TRBJ2-1; TRBD2 aligns across 9 bases. Germline V gene sequence: CDR1 LNHDA, CDR2 SQIVND (reference sequence). Trimming at V came to 4 bases and at J to 9 bases, leaving 7 bases not matched to a gene. The length of the CDR3 is 14 residues. The CDR3 protein is CASSSWTSVTEQFF. DNA for the CDR3: TGTGCCAGTAGTAGTTGGACTAGCGTTACTGAGCAGTTCTTC.

As DNA, the CDR3 is TGTGCCAGCAGTCCGACTAGGTCGACTGGGGAGCAGTTCTTC. Amino acid sequence: CASSPTRSTGEQFF. V usage is TRBV2 and J usage is TRBJ2-1, with D possibly TRBD2 on 6 matching bases. CDR1 SNHLY and CDR2 FYNNEI come from the germline V gene. The CDR3 has 14 residues. V gave up 5 bases and J gave up 10 bases, with 18 bases separating them.

The sample holds one count of this clone. The chain has TRBV30 and TRBJ2-2, with 14 nucleotides matching TRBD2. J lost 7 bases, V lost 5 bases, and 15 bases had no gene match. Germline CDR1 and CDR2: GTSNPN and SVGIG (reference sequence). This CDR3 is 18 amino acids long. The CDR3 reads CAWATGRGLAGVGGELFF. CDR3 nucleotides: TGTGCCTGGGCAACGGGACGGGGACTAGCGGGAGTGGGCGGGGAGCTGTTTTTT. Based on the CDR3 plus reference TRBV30 and TRBJ2-2, the full variable domain is SQTIHQWPATLVQPVGSPLSLECTVEGTSNPNLYWYRQAAGRGLQLLFYSVGIGQISSEVPQNLSASRPQDRQFILSSKKLLLSDSGFYLCAWATGRGLAGVGGELFFGEGSRLTVL.

The chain links TRBV6-4 to TRBJ1-2, with D possibly TRBD1 on 6 matching bases. V lost 3 bases and J lost 8, with 10 bases in between. The germline V gene encodes CDR1 MRHNA and CDR2 SNTAGT. This CDR3 is built from 12 residues. The CDR3 coding sequence is TGTGCCAGCAGTGAACAGGGCAACGGCTACACCTTC. This translates into CASSEQGNGYTF.

This chain links TRBV5-1 with TRBJ1-2; 12 bases are a match to TRBD1. This CDR3 region has 17 residues. Trimming took 0 bases from V and 3 from J; bases not matched to a gene: 6. Germline-derived CDR1 and CDR2 are SGHRS and YFSETQ. The CDR3 is CASSLGPGQGADYGYTF. The CDR3 coding sequence is TGCGCCAGCAGCTTGGGGCCGGGACAGGGGGCTGACTATGGCTACACCTTC.

The chain carries TRBV4-1 and TRBJ2-1; TRBD1 matches 7 bases. Germline CDR1 and CDR2: MGHRA and YSYEKL. The CDR3 is 17 amino acids. The trim removed 3 bases at V and 9 bases at J, leaving 17 bases unmatched. CDR3 DNA: TGCGCCAGCAGCCAGAGGGGGCTAAGTGGCGGAGGCAGTGAGCAGTTCTTC. This encodes CASSQRGLSGGGSEQFF.

In this sample, this clone turned up a few times. V is TRBV28 and J is TRBJ1-2; D remains unclear. CDR3 length equals 13 residues. V lost 3 bases, J lost 6 bases, and 11 bases lay in between. Germline V gene data show CDR1 as MDHEN and CDR2 as SYDVKM. CDR3 residues: CASSLGSTNGYTF. CDR3 nucleotides: TGTGCCAGCAGTTTGGGCAGTACAAATGGCTACACCTTC.

The V and J genes are TRBV28 and TRBJ2-3; 12 bases fit TRBD2. There are 15 residues in the CDR3. After removal of 6 bases from V and 4 bases from J, the junction contained 5 bases not matched to a gene. The germline gives CDR1 MDHEN, CDR2 SYDVKM. This CDR3 is CASSRLAGDPDTQYF. In nucleotides, the CDR3 is TGTGCCAGCAGCCGACTAGCGGGAGATCCAGATACGCAGTATTTT.

The chain carries TRBV9 and TRBJ2-3, with 8 bases matching TRBD2. The trim removed 2 bases at V and 4 bases at J, leaving 9 bases unmatched. CDR1 and CDR2 from the germline V gene are SGDLS and YYNGEE. This CDR3 has 16 residues. CDR3 residues: CASSVIPAGVPDTQYF. Here the CDR3 DNA reads TGTGCCAGCAGCGTGATTCCAGCGGGAGTCCCAGATACGCAGTATTTT. Filled out from reference TRBV9 and TRBJ2-3, the complete variable domain reads DSGVTQTPKHLITATGQRVTLRCSPRSGDLSVYWYQQSLDQGLQFLIQYYNGEERAKGNILERFSAQQFPDLHSELNLSSLELGDSALYFCASSVIPAGVPDTQYFGPGTRLTVL.

This sequence joins TRBV7-8 and TRBJ2-2; D unresolved. Germline V gene sequence: CDR1 SGHVS, CDR2 FQNEAQ. The CDR3 length is 16 residues. Between the trimmed V and J ends, which lost 5 bases and 0 bases, there was a span of 13 bases. CDR3 region: CASSPAIVANTGELFF. CDR3 sequence (DNA): TGTGCCAGCAGCCCTGCGATCGTTGCGAACACCGGGGAGCTGTTTTTT.

This chain connects TRBV3-1 (or the pseudogene TRBV3-2) to TRBJ2-7, with 10 bases matching TRBD2. There are 16 residues in the CDR3. After removal of 4 bases from V and 2 bases from J, the junction contained 8 bases not matched to a gene. The germline CDR1 and CDR2 sequences are LGHDT and YNNKEL (reference sequence). The CDR3 sequence is CASSRDSAGGPYEQYF. CDR3 sequence (DNA): TGTGCCAGCAGCCGGGACTCAGCGGGAGGGCCCTACGAGCAGTACTTC.

This rearrangement joins TRBV14 to TRBJ1-6; D remains ambiguous. V was pared by 3 bases and J by 11 bases, with 11 bases between. Germline V gene sequence: CDR1 SGHDN, CDR2 FVKESK. This CDR3 has 13 amino acids. DNA for the CDR3: TGTGCCAGCAGCCAGGGGATCGGGGCACCCCTCCACTTT. As protein: CASSQGIGAPLHF.

This sequence joins TRBV27 and TRBJ1-1; 8 nucleotides match TRBD1. The V gene end was trimmed by 6 bases and the J gene end by 0 bases; junction bases not matched to a gene: 3. Germline CDR1 reads MNHEY; CDR2 reads SMNVEV (reference sequence). The CDR3 sequence is 14 residues long. The CDR3 here is CASSLDRVNTEAFF. Written as DNA, the CDR3 is TGTGCCAGCAGCTTGGACAGGGTGAACACTGAAGCTTTCTTT.

The sample holds one count of this clone. This chain links TRBV5-5 with TRBJ1-6; tentatively, D is TRBD1 (6 bases). Looked up from germline, CDR1 is SGHKS and CDR2 is YYEKEE (reference sequence). V was cut by 1 base and J by 5 bases, with 10 bases left in between. This CDR3 comprises 15 residues. CDR3 nucleotides: TGTGCCAGCAGCTTGCAGGGGCAGAATAATTCACCCCTCCACTTT. Amino acid sequence: CASSLQGQNNSPLHF.

The rearrangement uses TRBV2 and TRBJ1-4; maybe TRBD1 (5 bases). Trimming cost V 4 bases and J 8 bases, with 8 bases left between them. The germline gives CDR1 SNHLY, CDR2 FYNNEI. CDR3 length equals 12 residues. Here the CDR3 reads CASSVGGEKLFF. The DNA of the CDR3 is TGTGCCAGCAGTGTTGGGGGGGAAAAACTGTTTTTT.

V gene TRBV15 combines with J gene TRBJ2-5, with 14 nucleotides matching TRBD2. Trimming removed 6 bases from V and 5 bases from J; junction bases left unmatched: 8. Germline values: CDR1 LNHNV, CDR2 YYDKDF (reference sequence). The CDR3 spans 16 residues. In DNA, the CDR3 is TGTGCCACCAGGAGCGGGACTAGCGGGAGTGGGGAGACCCAGTACTTC. Its protein product is CATRSGTSGSGETQYF.

The V and J genes are TRBV25-1 and TRBJ1-2, with D perhaps matching TRBD1 (5 bases). CDR1 and CDR2 (germline): MGHDK, SYGVNS. V was pared by 1 base and J by 2 bases, with 11 bases between. The CDR3 is 15 amino acids. The CDR3 region is CASSEFAGKNYGYTF. CDR3 DNA sequence: TGTGCCAGCAGTGAATTCGCAGGGAAAAACTATGGCTACACCTTC.